This T cell receptor (beta chain) was sequenced for a study of blood T cell repertoires in COVID-19. About the study: Sources were T cells, B-cell-depleted T cells, or PBMCs; the material itself was cDNA or gDNA.

Under the authors' procedure: Nucleated cell counts were estimated from reference gene primer amplification. Libraries were prepared by immunoSEQ multiplex PCR; TCRdb keeps only in-frame clonotypes and omits some of them. Clone size and V and J calls were adopted from that table, with D and trimming inferred from the DNA. Altogether fewer than 300,000 clones are present, roughly 85% being singletons, with the ten largest covering approximately 3.1%. This clone has more than one count but fewer than ten. Trimming stripped 1 base from V and 8 bases from J, with 9 bases between. The germline V gene has CDR1 MDHEN and CDR2 SYDVKM. The CDR3 covers 13 residues.

Input material: peripheral blood. This chain joins TRBV28 and TRBJ2-1, with D possibly matching TRBD2 (5 bases). This TCR was sampled from a woman between 18 and 29 years old with acute or convalescent COVID-19. The CDR3 spells CASSLSSGHEQFF. Written as DNA, the CDR3 is TGTGCCAGCAGTTTATCCAGCGGACATGAGCAGTTCTTC.